These 24 T cell receptor beta chains share one sample of origin, sequenced in a study of CD8+ T cells in alopecia areata. CD4, CD8alpha, NKG2D, NKG2ACE and other markers were used to sort pooled cutaneous lymph node cells. After isolation, RNA underwent reverse transcription to generate cDNA as the sequencing template. Sequencing used immunoSEQ multiplex PCR; TCRdb keeps in-frame clones, though not all of them. The repertoire consists of about 270,000 clones, none detected only once. The sequenced material came from CD4+ T cells sorted from a lymph node. These receptors were taken from a C3H/HeJ mouse with alopecia areata. The strain bears MHC haplotype H2-k.

To note about this clone: Gene names denote mouse genes. From the germline J gene comes the end of the CDR3, since the read stops 4 residues before it. J is TRBJ2-3 and V is TRBV5; 8 nucleotides line up with TRBD2. Unmatched junction bases numbered 6, after V lost 4 bases and J lost 3 bases. CDR1 is LGHNA and CDR2 is YNLKQL in the germline V gene (reference sequence). The length of the CDR3 is 15 residues. The CDR3 here is CASSLLWGEAETLYF. The covered CDR3 bases are TGTGCCAGCAGCCTCCTCTGGGGGGAGGCAGAA.

In this sample, this clone turned up a few times. The listed genes are named as in mouse. The read stops 4 residues short of the end of the CDR3; the missing end is completed from the germline J gene. The chain carries TRBV13-3 and TRBJ2-5; a possible D gene is TRBD2 (5 bases). The V gene's germline CDR1 is NNHDY and CDR2 SYVADS. Trimming shortened V by 1 base and J by 0 bases, and 9 bases separated the two germline ends. The CDR3 length is 15 residues. The CDR3 region is CASSDSGFNQDTQYF. Partial CDR3 DNA: TGTGCCAGCAGTGATTCTGGGTTTAACCAAGAC.

Points on this clone: Gene names are mouse gene names. The read terminates 4 residues before the CDR3 end, so the remaining end is supplied by the germline J gene. Other DNA sequences in this sample translate to the same CDR3. V and J are TRBV1 and TRBJ2-5; TRBD2 matches at 10 bases. The V gene's germline CDR1 is NSQYPW and CDR2 LRSPGD (reference sequence). The CDR3 sequence is 15 residues long. J was trimmed by 2 bases and V by 3 bases; bases with no gene match: 2. The CDR3 is CTCSADWGAQDTQYF. The covered CDR3 bases are TGCACCTGCAGTGCCGACTGGGGGGCCCAAGAC. The whole variable domain, filled in from reference TRBV1 and TRBJ2-5, reads VTLLEQNPRWRLVPRGQAVNLRCILKNSQYPWMSWYQQDLQKQLQWLFTLRSPGDKEVKSLPGADYLATRVTDTELRLQVANMSQGRTLYCTCSADWGAQDTQYFGPGTRLLVL.

Of note for this clone: These gene names are mouse names. Sequencing ends 4 residues short of the CDR3 end; the germline J gene provides the rest. The V and J genes are TRBV13-1 and TRBJ2-3; 8 bases agree with TRBD1. After removal of 1 base from V and 1 base from J, the junction contained 2 bases not matched to a gene. CDR1 and CDR2 from the germline V gene are NSHNY and SYGAGN. This CDR3 spans 15 amino acids. The CDR3 bases that were read are TGTGCCAGCAGTGATCGGGGACAGGGTGCAGAA. It is translated as CASSDRGQGAE. Given in full, the CDR3 is CASSDRGQGAETLYF.

This clone was detected a few times. The listed genes are named as in mouse. The read falls 4 residues short of the CDR3 end, and the missing part is taken from the germline J gene. The chain has TRBV31 and TRBJ1-2; TRBD1 aligns across 9 bases. Per germline, CDR1 GKSSPN and CDR2 SITVG. J gave up 1 base and V 1 base, and 4 bases lay outside the gene matches. This CDR3 region has 15 residues. The CDR3 reads CAWSPNRGQNSDYTF. The DNA read from the CDR3 is TGTGCCTGGAGTCCCAACAGGGGGCAAAACTCC.

For this clone: Gene names and germline refer to mouse. The read ends 4 residues before the CDR3 terminus; that terminus is restored from the germline J gene. The rearrangement links TRBV13-2 to TRBJ2-5; TRBD2 aligns across 12 bases. After removal of 1 base from V and 2 bases from J, the junction contained 2 bases not matched to a gene. CDR1 and CDR2 (germline): NNHNN, SYGAGS (reference sequence). The CDR3 extends over 16 amino acids. This chain's CDR3 is CASGDRDWGAQDTQYF. The CDR3 bases that were read are TGTGCCAGCGGTGATCGGGACTGGGGGGCCCAAGAC.

A few counts support this clone. Mouse names are used for the genes. The sequenced fragment ends 4 residues before the CDR3 boundary, so the rest is inferred from the germline J gene. The rearrangement uses TRBV5 and TRBJ1-2, with no clear D. Trimming removed 0 bases from V and 0 bases from J, with 8 bases in between. Looked up from germline, CDR1 is LGHNA and CDR2 is YNLKQL (reference sequence). The CDR3 sequence is 15 residues long. CDR3 sequence reads: CASSQDYKTNSDYTF. The sequenced part of the CDR3 DNA is TGTGCCAGCAGCCAAGACTACAAAACAAACTCC.

This clone appeared a few times. The germline and genes are mouse ones. The read ends 4 residues shy of where the CDR3 ends; the end is completed using the germline J gene. The identical CDR3 is also encoded by other nucleotide sequences in the sample. The chain has TRBV5 and TRBJ2-5, with 7 positions matching TRBD2. Germline V gene lookup returns CDR1 LGHNA and CDR2 YNLKQL (reference sequence). This CDR3 has 15 residues. The CDR3 sequence is CASSQAGLGEDTQYF. Partial CDR3 DNA: TGTGCCAGCAGCCAAGCAGGGCTGGGGGAAGAC.

This clone was picked up a small number of times. Gene names and germline match the mouse. The DNA read from the CDR3 is TGTGCCAGCAGTATGACACAGACAAACACA. This codes for CASSMTQTNT. The entire CDR3 protein is CASSMTQTNTEVFF. The V and J genes are TRBV19 and TRBJ1-1, with D hard to call. The read finishes 4 residues shy of the CDR3 end, and the germline J gene is used to complete it. Per the germline V gene, CDR1 is FNHDT and CDR2 is SITEND (reference sequence). Trimming took 2 bases from V and 0 from J, leaving 8 bases between them. The CDR3 totals 14 residues.

As for this clone: The germline and genes are mouse ones. Read sequence stops 4 residues before the CDR3 end, and the germline J gene provides the missing end. The chain links TRBV31 to TRBJ2-4, with 9 positions matching TRBD1. The CDR3 sequence is 16 residues long. The germline gives CDR1 GKSSPN, CDR2 SITVG. Trimming at V came to 0 bases and at J to 0 bases, leaving 4 bases not matched to a gene. Partial CDR3 DNA: TGTGCCTGGAGTCTAGGGGGACAGGGTAGTCAAAAC. It yields the protein CAWSLGGQGSQN. The full CDR3 is CAWSLGGQGSQNTLYF.

This clone appeared a few times. The genes and germline here are from mouse. Read data end 3 residues before the CDR3 end; the end is taken from the germline J gene. The rearrangement joins TRBV19 to TRBJ1-6; tentatively, D is TRBD1 (5 bases). TRBJ1-6 is identified as an open reading frame with a role that is uncertain. Trimming shortened V by 2 bases and J by 2 bases, and 8 bases separated the two germline ends. The CDR3 consists of 15 residues. CDR1 FNHDT and CDR2 SITEND come from the germline V gene (reference sequence). CDR3 sequence reads: CASSIQDTYNSPLYF. The sequenced CDR3 bases are TGTGCCAGCAGTATCCAGGACACCTATAATTCGCCC.

This clone was counted only a few times. The gene symbols are mouse symbols. The missing CDR3 end, 4 residues past where the read stops, is filled in from the germline J gene. The chain links TRBV13-1 to TRBJ2-2, with unresolved D. Per the germline V gene, CDR1 is NSHNY and CDR2 is SYGAGN. The CDR3 is 15 residues long. V shed 0 bases and J shed 4 bases, with 10 bases lying between them. The CDR3 DNA, read in part, is TGTGCCAGCAGTGATGCACAGTCCGGCACCGGG. This sequence encodes CASSDAQSGTG. The full CDR3 protein reads CASSDAQSGTGQLYF.

This clone showed up just a few times. Mouse germline and gene names are used. The CDR3 extends 4 residues past the end of the read, so its final part is completed from the germline J gene. The rearrangement links TRBV13-2 to TRBJ2-7; D is unresolved. V was shortened by 1 base and J by 0 bases, with 8 bases between the two germline ends. The CDR3 has 14 amino acids. The germline V gene has CDR1 NNHNN and CDR2 SYGAGS (reference sequence). CDR3 bases read: TGTGCCAGCGGTGATTACAGAAGCTCCTAT. This gives the protein CASGDYRSSY. Given in full, the CDR3 is CASGDYRSSYEQYF.

This clone turned up a few times. Genes and germline come from the mouse. Read sequence stops 4 residues before the CDR3 end, and the germline J gene provides the missing end. This chain connects TRBV14 to TRBJ1-2; D perhaps matches TRBD1 (5 bases). The CDR3 is made up of 15 amino acids. Trimming stripped 1 base from V and 0 bases from J, with 10 bases between. Germline V gives CDR1 SGHDT, CDR2 FRDEAV. CDR3 sequence: CASSFVRTTNSDYTF. Partial CDR3 DNA: TGTGCCAGCAGTTTCGTTCGGACAACAAACTCC.

This clone was seen a handful of times. Here the gene names and germline are mouse. Read data end 4 residues before the CDR3 end; the end is taken from the germline J gene. The chain combines TRBV13-1 with TRBJ2-1, with 11 bases aligning to TRBD2. V shed 3 bases, J shed 2 bases, and the junction held 7 bases outside the gene matches. CDR1 and CDR2 from the germline V gene are NSHNY and SYGAGN. The CDR3 runs to 17 residues. The CDR3 is CASSGDRDWGYYAEQFF. CDR3 DNA (partial): TGTGCCAGCAGTGGGGACCGGGACTGGGGGTACTATGCT.

A few counts support this clone. Germline and genes here are mouse. With the read ending 4 residues before the CDR3 end, the germline J gene is used to fill in that end. This rearrangement joins TRBV5 to TRBJ2-2; TRBD1 matches 7 bases. V lost 0 bases and J lost 3; bases outside the gene matches: 7. This CDR3 region has 17 residues. CDR1 is LGHNA, CDR2 YNLKQL, per germline (reference sequence). CDR3 protein: CASSQDGDRGDTGQLYF. The sequenced part of the CDR3 DNA is TGTGCCAGCAGCCAAGATGGGGACAGAGGGGACACCGGG.

The table lists this clone with a few counts. Germline and genes here are mouse. The missing CDR3 end, 4 residues past where the read stops, is filled in from the germline J gene. The genes are TRBV5 and TRBJ2-5, with TRBD2 matching 10 bases. The V gene's germline CDR1 is LGHNA and CDR2 YNLKQL (reference sequence). This CDR3 comprises 17 residues. The V and J ends lost 2 bases and 1 base, in that order; junction bases with no gene match: 6. The CDR3 sequence is CASSQRAWGGDQDTQYF. CDR3 DNA (partial): TGTGCCAGCAGCCAACGGGCCTGGGGGGGCGACCAAGAC.

Remarks on this clone: Germline and genes here are mouse. The sample carries other DNA sequences with the same CDR3. CDR3: CASSDAGGGTEVFF. The DNA read from the CDR3 is TGTGCCAGCAGTGATGCAGGGGGCGGCACA. This sequence joins TRBV13-1 and TRBJ1-1; the match to TRBD1 covers 8 bases. The read ends 4 residues early relative to the CDR3; the germline J gene fills the gap. V lost 0 bases and J lost 4; bases outside the gene matches: 2. The CDR3 spans 14 residues. The germline V gene has CDR1 NSHNY and CDR2 SYGAGN.

The sample holds a few counts of this clone. Germline and genes here are mouse. From the germline J gene comes the end of the CDR3, since the read stops 4 residues before it. V usage is TRBV1 and J usage is TRBJ2-2; 9 bases agree with TRBD1. CDR1 NSQYPW and CDR2 LRSPGD come from the germline V gene (reference sequence). The CDR3 runs 15 residues. The V gene end was trimmed by 4 bases and the J gene end by 2 bases; junction bases not matched to a gene: 2. The sequenced CDR3 bases are TGCACCTGCAGTGGGGACAGGGTGAACACCGGG. Translation gives CTCSGDRVNTG. The complete CDR3 reads CTCSGDRVNTGQLYF.

A word on this clone: Gene and germline names: mouse. The read gets to within 4 residues of the CDR3 end, and the germline J gene fills in the rest. The chain has TRBV1 and TRBJ2-4, with 9 bases that match TRBD2. This CDR3 comprises 16 residues. Germline CDR1 and CDR2: NSQYPW and LRSPGD (reference sequence). V trimming: 6 bases; J trimming: 1 base; junction bases outside the gene matches: 8. The sequenced part of the CDR3 DNA is TGCACCTGCAGGGGAAAACTGGGGGGAGGTCAAAAC. It encodes CTCRGKLGGGQN. The full CDR3 sequence reads CTCRGKLGGGQNTLYF.

Notes on this clone: Gene names and germline match the mouse. The CDR3 end lies 4 residues beyond the end of the read and is filled in from the germline J gene. This chain joins TRBV5 and TRBJ2-3; the match to TRBD1 covers 12 bases. This CDR3 is built from 18 residues. V lost 1 base to trimming and J lost 0 bases; unmatched junction nucleotides: 5. Germline V gene sequence: CDR1 LGHNA, CDR2 YNLKQL (reference sequence). CDR3: CASSQVAGQGASAETLYF. Partial CDR3 DNA: TGTGCCAGCAGCCAAGTAGCGGGACAGGGGGCTAGTGCAGAA.

This clone was seen more than once but under ten times. Mouse gene names and germline throughout. With the read ending 4 residues before the CDR3 end, the germline J gene is used to fill in that end. The chain joins TRBV5 to TRBJ2-1, with 8 bases that match TRBD1. The J segment lost 0 bases and the V segment lost 8 bases, leaving 0 bases of the junction unmatched. In germline, CDR1 is LGHNA, CDR2 YNLKQL (reference sequence). This CDR3 region has 13 residues. CDR3: CASGQGNYAEQFF. The sequenced part of the CDR3 DNA is TGTGCCAGCGGACAGGGTAACTATGCT.

This clone was seen only a few times. The gene names here belong to mouse. The read finishes 4 residues shy of the CDR3 end, and the germline J gene is used to complete it. The rearrangement links TRBV1 to TRBJ2-7; 8 bases match TRBD1. CDR1 and CDR2 from the germline V gene are NSQYPW and LRSPGD (reference sequence). There are 13 residues in the CDR3. CDR3 loop: CTCSAGQADEQYF. CDR3 DNA, as far as it was read: TGCACCTGCAGTGCGGGACAGGCTGAT.

This clone was found a few times. Gene names are mouse gene names. The CDR3 end falls 4 residues outside the read, so it is completed with the germline J gene. This sequence joins TRBV13-1 and TRBJ2-5; the D is unclear. CDR3 length: 14 residues. In germline, CDR1 is NSHNY, CDR2 SYGAGN. V shed 0 bases and J shed 3 bases, with 8 bases lying between them. The part of the CDR3 DNA that was read is TGTGCCAGCAGTGATGCCAGGCCTCAAGAC. As protein: CASSDARPQD. The CDR3, in full, reads CASSDARPQDTQYF.